These 7 T cell receptor beta chains share one sample of origin, sequenced in a study of blood T cells in healthy people across ages. It was with a sample-barcoded 5' primer and a J-beta primer mix that a second PCR of roughly 7 to 12 cycles was run. TCRdb itself ran the 5' RACE reads through MiXCR, one entry per CDR3 protein. The table records 500,000 to 600,000 distinct CDR3 sequences, about 26% of them present only once. The specimen sequenced was blood. The receptors shown here come from a woman aged 70 to 79 in good health.

This chain connects TRBV29-1 to TRBJ2-1; 8 nucleotides line up with TRBD1. V was pared by 8 bases and J by 7 bases, with 13 bases of the junction left unmatched. Per the germline V gene, CDR1 is SQVTM and CDR2 is ANQGSEA. The CDR3 sequence is 14 residues long. CDR3 DNA: TGCAGCTCTCCTAGGCAGGGGGCGTTTAATGAGCAGTTCTTC. This encodes CSSPRQGAFNEQFF.

The rearrangement joins TRBV10-3 to TRBJ2-2; D unclear. This CDR3 is built from 11 residues. The V gene lost 6 bases and the J gene lost 4 bases, with 3 bases spanning the gap. Looked up from germline, CDR1 is ENHRY and CDR2 is SYGVKD. The CDR3 reads CAISRTGELFF. The DNA of the CDR3 is TGTGCCATCAGCCGCACCGGGGAGCTGTTTTTT.

The V and J genes are TRBV20-1 and TRBJ1-3; unclear D gene. Germline CDR1 and CDR2: DFQATT and SNEGSKA (reference sequence). This CDR3 has 13 amino acids. V was cut by 3 bases and J by 8 bases, with 14 bases left in between. CDR3 nucleotide sequence: TGCAGTGCTAGGGACCTAGCGGGGTACACCATATATTTT. It specifies CSARDLAGYTIYF.

The chain has TRBV29-1 and TRBJ1-2; the D gene is possibly TRBD1 (5 bases). This CDR3 region has 11 residues. CDR1 SQVTM and CDR2 ANQGSEA come from the germline V gene. V was shortened by 0 bases and J by 12 bases, with 11 bases between the two germline ends. CDR3 loop: CSVEDPGIHTF. The DNA of the CDR3 is TGCAGCGTTGAAGATCCAGGGATACACACCTTC. Combining the CDR3 with reference TRBV29-1 and TRBJ1-2 gives the whole variable domain SAVISQKPSRDICQRGTSLTIQCQVDSQVTMMFWYRQQPGQSLTLIATANQGSEATYESGFVIDKFPISRPNLTFSTLTVSNMSPEDSSIYLCSVEDPGIHTFGSGTRLTVV.

This clonotype was counted a few times. The chain is built from TRBV11-1 and TRBJ2-1; 9 nucleotides align to TRBD2. The germline CDR1 and CDR2 sequences are SGHAT and FQDESV (reference sequence). CDR3 length: 15 amino acids. V was clipped by 6 bases and J by 7 bases; unmatched bases: 10. The CDR3 nucleotides are TGTGCCAGCAGGCGTTTAGCGGGGGCCGAAAATGAGCAGTTCTTC. Translating gives CASRRLAGAENEQFF.

The chain recombines TRBV6-2 or TRBV6-3 with TRBJ2-4; D remains unclear. Germline loops: CDR1 MNHEY, CDR2 SVGEGT. With 6 bases removed from V and 1 base from J, the gap between germline ends came to 10 bases. The CDR3 is made up of 14 amino acids. For the CDR3, the DNA is TGTGCCAGCAGACAACCGGGTGCCAAAAACATTCAGTACTTC. It codes for CASRQPGAKNIQYF.

V is TRBV20-1 and J is TRBJ2-3; the D call may be TRBD1 or TRBD2 (5 bases each). CDR1 and CDR2 (germline): DFQATT, SNEGSKA (reference sequence). This CDR3 comprises 15 residues. V gave up 5 bases and J gave up 2 bases, with 17 bases separating them. CDR3 loop: CSAWDPVGNTDTQYF. As DNA, the CDR3 is TGCAGTGCTTGGGACCCCGTCGGGAACACAGATACGCAGTATTTT.